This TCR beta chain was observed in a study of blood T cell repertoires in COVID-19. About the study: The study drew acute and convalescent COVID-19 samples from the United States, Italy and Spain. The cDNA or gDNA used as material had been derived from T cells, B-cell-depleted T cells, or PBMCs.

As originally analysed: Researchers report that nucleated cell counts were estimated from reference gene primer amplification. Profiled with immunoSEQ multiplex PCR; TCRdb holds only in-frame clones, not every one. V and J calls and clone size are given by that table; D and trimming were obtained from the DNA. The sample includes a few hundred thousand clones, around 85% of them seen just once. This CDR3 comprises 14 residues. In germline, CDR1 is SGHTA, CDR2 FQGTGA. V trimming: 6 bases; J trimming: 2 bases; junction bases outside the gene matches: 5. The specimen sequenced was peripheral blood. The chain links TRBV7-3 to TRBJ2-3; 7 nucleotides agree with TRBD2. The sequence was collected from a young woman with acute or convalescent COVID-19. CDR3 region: CASSPGGDTDTQYF. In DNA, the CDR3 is TGTGCCAGCAGTCCTGGGGGGGACACAGATACGCAGTATTTT.